Presented here are 8 T cell receptor beta chains from one specimen sequenced in a study of cytomegalovirus exposure and HLA in healthy donors. Assay: immunoSEQ multiplex PCR; the TCRdb copy retains only in-frame clones and omits some. Seen here are about 98,000 clones, 87% observed once, and the top ten hold around 6%. The material sequenced was PBMCs. The receptors originated from a man between 18 and 29 years old in good health and CMV-seropositive.

The chain carries TRBV7-4 and TRBJ1-5; 10 bases are shared with TRBD1. The V gene's germline CDR1 is SGHVT and CDR2 SQSDAQ. This CDR3 contains 16 residues. V dropped 5 bases and J dropped 3; count of bases not matched to a gene: 7. CDR3 nucleotides: TGTGCCAGCAGCCCCCGGACAGGGGGTGCCAATCAGCCCCAGCATTTT. Encoded protein: CASSPRTGGANQPQHF.

V gene TRBV6-6 combines with J gene TRBJ2-3; the D gene is possibly TRBD2 (5 bases). The CDR3 loop spans 15 amino acids. The germline CDR1 and CDR2 sequences are MNHNY and SVGAGI (reference sequence). The germline V and J ends were trimmed by 2 bases and 5 bases, with 14 bases remaining between them. This CDR3 is CASSYGIEGVDTQYF. Here the CDR3 DNA reads TGTGCCAGCAGTTACGGTATAGAGGGAGTAGATACGCAGTATTTT.

The chain employs TRBV27 and TRBJ2-5, with 8 positions matching TRBD1. V shed 6 bases, J shed 5 bases, and the junction held 8 bases outside the gene matches. CDR3 length: 14 amino acids. Germline V gene sequence: CDR1 MNHEY, CDR2 SMNVEV (reference sequence). The CDR3 sequence: CASRSRGLGETQYF. The CDR3 nucleotides read TGTGCCAGCAGATCCAGGGGGCTCGGGGAGACCCAGTACTTC.

A single count supports this clone. The CDR3, as DNA: TGCAGCGTTATAGAGAGCATTCGGGTGGACGGGGAGCTGTTTTTT. It is translated as CSVIESIRVDGELFF. The rearrangement uses TRBV29-1 and TRBJ2-2; D not resolved. The germline V gene encodes CDR1 SQVTM and CDR2 ANQGSEA. With 5 bases removed from V and 7 bases from J, the gap between germline ends came to 20 bases. The CDR3 is 15 amino acids.

The chain carries TRBV29-1 and TRBJ2-7, with D uncertain. Germline CDR1 reads SQVTM; CDR2 reads ANQGSEA. The CDR3 is 11 residues long. The V end lost 7 bases, the J end lost 0 bases, and 7 bases lay between the germline ends. CDR3: CSAFSSYEQYF. In nucleotides, the CDR3 is TGCAGCGCCTTCAGCTCCTACGAGCAGTACTTC.

CDR3 DNA: TGTGCCAGCAGCTTAGGCGGCCTTTCCTACAATGAGCAGTTCTTC. Translating gives CASSLGGLSYNEQFF. The genes are TRBV11-3 and TRBJ2-1; D remains ambiguous. This CDR3 comprises 15 residues. Trimming took 1 base from V and 1 from J, leaving 8 bases between them. The germline CDR1 and CDR2 sequences are SGHNT and YENEEA.

The genes are TRBV7-8 and TRBJ1-1, with 8 bases lining up with TRBD1. The CDR3 is made up of 13 amino acids. V dropped 2 bases and J dropped 11; count of bases not matched to a gene: 7. Germline CDR1 reads SGHVS; CDR2 reads FQNEAQ. The CDR3 is CASSLQGAWNAFF. As DNA, the CDR3 is TGTGCCAGCAGCTTACAGGGGGCTTGGAATGCTTTCTTT.

The chain employs TRBV18 and TRBJ1-1; 10 bases align to TRBD1. Germline V gene data show CDR1 as KGHSH and CDR2 as LQKENI. The junction had 4 bases not matched to a gene; V was cut back by 3 bases and J by 3 bases. CDR3 size: 15 residues. CDR3 residues: CASSPDRGQDTEAFF. The CDR3, as DNA: TGTGCCAGCTCACCCGACAGGGGGCAGGACACTGAAGCTTTCTTT.